This T cell receptor (beta chain) was obtained from a study of T cell responses to AZD1222 COVID-19 vaccine. Study summary: Samples with a second dose at about 4 or about 12 weeks were pooled together.

Study-level findings and limits: The span of vaccine-associated CD4 TCRs extended across spike, with dominance at 160-218 and 743-854. White British ancestry dominated among donors, who included more females, and clonal diversity was possibly underestimated.

Unmatched junction bases numbered 8, after V lost 3 bases and J lost 5 bases. Germline loops: CDR1 MDHEN, CDR2 SYDVKM. The CDR3 runs to 15 residues. Comments on this clone: Its antigen is currently unknown.

Sequenced by immunoSEQ multiplex PCR; TCRdb stores in-frame clones only, minus some. In the table there are approximately 100,000 clones, about 86% of which are singletons. Specimen: peripheral blood, collected on day 0 of AZD1222 vaccination. J is TRBJ2-5 and V is TRBV28, with 8 nucleotides matching TRBD1. This receptor was identified in an adult in good health. CDR3 DNA sequence: TGTGCCAGCAGTTTTCGGACAGGGAACAGGGAGACCCAGTACTTC. Amino acids: CASSFRTGNRETQYF.